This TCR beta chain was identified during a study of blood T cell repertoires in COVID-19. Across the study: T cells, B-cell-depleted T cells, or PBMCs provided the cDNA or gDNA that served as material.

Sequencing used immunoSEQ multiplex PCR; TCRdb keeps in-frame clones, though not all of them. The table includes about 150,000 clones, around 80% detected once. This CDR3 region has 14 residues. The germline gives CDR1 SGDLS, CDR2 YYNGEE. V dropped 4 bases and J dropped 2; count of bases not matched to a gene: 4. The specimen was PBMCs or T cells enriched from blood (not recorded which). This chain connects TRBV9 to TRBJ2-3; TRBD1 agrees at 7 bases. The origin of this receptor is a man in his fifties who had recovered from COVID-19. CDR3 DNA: TGTGCCAGCAGCACGACAGGGACCACAGATACGCAGTATTTT. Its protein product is CASSTTGTTDTQYF.